The source of this T cell receptor beta chain is a study of CD8+ T cells in alopecia areata. Points from the study as a whole: Just one nonresponder means the tie between baseline CD8+ expansion and response stays uncertain.

Treatment given: oral pan-JAK inhibitor, 5-10 mg twice daily. Turning to this clone: Its antigen remains unknown.

RNA extraction was followed by reverse transcription into cDNA, which acted as the sequencing template. Using immunoSEQ multiplex PCR, the repertoire was profiled, and TCRdb retains in-frame clones only, with some absent. Of about 100,000 clones in the sample, roughly 89% were seen once. The sequencing used CD8+ T cells sorted from blood, collected at week 24, from a patient treated with tofacitinib. The clonotype originates from a human donor with alopecia areata.

CDR3 nucleotide sequence: TGTGCCAGCAGTTGGTCAGGGCACTACGAGCAGTACTTC. Protein: CASSWSGHYEQYF. The chain recombines TRBV27 with TRBJ2-7; weak D call: TRBD1 (5 bases). Germline values: CDR1 MNHEY, CDR2 SMNVEV (reference sequence). This CDR3 comprises 13 residues. V was clipped by 4 bases and J by 3 bases, with 10 bases between them.